The rows below give T cell receptor beta chains drawn from one sample of a study of T cell responses to AZD1222 COVID-19 vaccine. The data were produced by immunoSEQ multiplex PCR, yet TCRdb's version contains in-frame clones alone and is incomplete. The profile covers 150,000 to 200,000 clones, with under 95% appearing a single time and about 1.4% taken by the ten largest. This specimen consisted of peripheral blood, obtained on day 0 of AZD1222 vaccination. The receptors were sampled from an adult in good health. CDR3s include the opening cysteine and the closing phenylalanine or tryptophan. A D gene is named only where the DNA matches it firmly. Only some rows state a clone size, as once, few, many or a class for expanded clones.

size	V	D	J	CDR3	DNA
.	TRBV7-2	.	TRBJ1-6	CASSLLANNSPLHF	TGTGCCAGCAGCTTATTGGCGAATAATTCACCCCTCCACTTT
.	TRBV2	.	TRBJ1-1	CASTGAPGQGGAQAFF	TGTGCCAGCACCGGGGCCCCCGGGCAGGGAGGAGCCCAGGCTTTCTTT
once	TRBV28	.	TRBJ1-5	CASSLSGQGHQPQHF	TGTGCCAGCAGTTTATCCGGACAAGGCCATCAGCCCCAGCATTTT
.	TRBV7-9	.	TRBJ2-1	CASSPREYSYNEQFF	TGTGCCAGCAGCCCTAGGGAATACTCCTACAATGAGCAGTTCTTC
once	TRBV4-3	.	TRBJ2-2	CASSQGRRGELFF	TGCGCCAGCAGCCAAGGGCGACGCGGGGAGCTGTTTTTT
.	TRBV7-2	TRBD2	TRBJ2-7	CASSLVTSGFFYEQYF	TGTGCCAGCAGCTTAGTTACTAGCGGGTTCTTCTACGAGCAGTACTTC
.	TRBV4-2	TRBD1	TRBJ1-5	CASSQDTGGQPQHF	TGTGCCAGCAGCCAAGATACAGGGGGTCAGCCCCAGCATTTT
.	TRBV15	TRBD1	TRBJ1-1	CATAPGQGVGTEAFF	TGTGCCACCGCTCCGGGACAGGGAGTGGGCACTGAAGCTTTCTTT
.	TRBV19	.	TRBJ1-5	CASSIEERGRQPQHF	TGTGCCAGTAGTATAGAAGAACGCGGGAGGCAGCCCCAGCATTTT
.	TRBV15	TRBD2	TRBJ2-3	CATGAGVDTQYF	TGTGCCACCGGGGCGGGGGTTGATACGCAGTATTTT
.	TRBV28	.	TRBJ1-5	CASTQGGTSNQPQHF	TGTGCCAGCACCCAGGGAGGGACAAGCAATCAGCCCCAGCATTTT
.	TRBV4-3	TRBD1	TRBJ2-3	CASRIRDRGATDTQYF	TGCGCCAGCAGAATCCGGGACAGGGGGGCCACAGATACGCAGTATTTT
.	TRBV19	.	TRBJ2-6	CASSSRPGGNGSGANVLTF	TGTGCCAGTAGTAGTCGACCCGGGGGAAATGGGTCTGGGGCCAACGTCCTGACTTTC
.	TRBV5-5	.	TRBJ1-4	CASSLSGLTNEKLFF	TGTGCCAGCAGCTTGTCTGGGCTGACTAATGAAAAACTGTTTTTT
few	TRBV7-8	TRBD1	TRBJ2-7	CASSVQGAVAYEQYF	TGTGCCAGCAGCGTACAGGGGGCTGTCGCCTACGAGCAGTACTTC
.	TRBV2	.	TRBJ1-1	CASRLDGNTEAFF	TGTGCCAGCAGGCTAGACGGGAACACTGAAGCTTTCTTT
.	TRBV4-1	TRBD2	TRBJ2-1	CASSHGLALREQFF	TGCGCCAGCAGCCATGGACTAGCGTTACGTGAGCAGTTCTTC
.	TRBV6-4	TRBD2	TRBJ2-3	CASSDSAGGADTQYF	TGTGCCAGCAGTGACTCTGCGGGGGGCGCAGATACGCAGTATTTT
.	TRBV5-1	.	TRBJ1-4	CASSLVPSTWNEKLFF	TGCGCCAGCAGCTTGGTCCCTTCTACCTGGAATGAAAAACTGTTTTTT
.	TRBV30	.	TRBJ1-6	CAWSVLGGAFYNSPLHF	TGTGCCTGGAGTGTACTTGGGGGGGCCTTCTATAATTCACCCCTCCACTTT
.	TRBV19	TRBD1	TRBJ1-2	CASSSGQGGYGYTF	TGTGCCAGTAGTTCCGGACAGGGTGGGTATGGCTACACCTTC
many	TRBV6-4	TRBD1	TRBJ2-2	CASSDTPGQGAGELFF	TGTGCCAGCAGTGACACGCCGGGACAGGGGGCCGGGGAGCTGTTTTTT
.	TRBV5-4	TRBD1	TRBJ1-6	CASSLEGQVYNSPLHF	TGTGCCAGCAGCTTGGAGGGACAGGTCTATAATTCACCCCTCCACTTT
.	TRBV7-2	.	TRBJ1-5	CASSSDLILDHSNQPQHF	TGTGCCAGCAGCTCCGACTTAATTCTGGATCATAGCAATCAGCCCCAGCATTTT
.	TRBV5-1	.	TRBJ1-1	CASSLSRNTEAFF	TGCGCCAGCAGCTTATCCCGGAACACTGAAGCTTTCTTT
few	TRBV19	.	TRBJ2-2	CASSINTGPSGELFF	TGTGCCAGTAGTATTAATACGGGACCCTCCGGGGAGCTGTTTTTT
.	TRBV13	.	TRBJ1-1	CASSLVGGGNTEAFF	TGTGCCAGCAGCTTAGTAGGTGGGGGAAACACTGAAGCTTTCTTT
.	TRBV4-1	.	TRBJ1-4	CASSQAATTNEKLFF	TGCGCCAGCAGCCAAGCTGCAACAACTAATGAAAAACTGTTTTTT
.	TRBV7-9	.	TRBJ2-1	CASSSAPSSYNEQFF	TGTGCCAGCAGCTCCGCGCCGAGCTCCTACAATGAGCAGTTCTTC
.	TRBV7-9	.	TRBJ2-7	CASSGEKRPGDEQYF	TGTGCCAGCAGCGGAGAAAAAAGACCTGGGGACGAGCAGTACTTC
once	TRBV5-5	.	TRBJ2-2	CASSLRHGDTGELFF	TGTGCCAGCAGCTTGCGCCACGGGGACACCGGGGAGCTGTTTTTT
.	TRBV5-4	.	TRBJ2-5	CASSSAAEETQYF	TGTGCCAGCAGCTCAGCAGCCGAGGAGACCCAGTACTTC
.	TRBV19	.	TRBJ1-2	CASSIESGAAVYGYTF	TGTGCCAGTAGTATAGAGTCCGGGGCCGCCGTCTATGGCTACACCTTC
.	TRBV5-4	TRBD1	TRBJ2-2	CASRTGGSTGELFF	TGTGCCAGCCGGACAGGGGGATCGACCGGGGAGCTGTTTTTT
.	TRBV12-3/TRBV12-4	.	TRBJ2-2	CASSSPGELFF	TGTGCCAGCTCTAGCCCCGGGGAGCTGTTTTTT
.	TRBV14	.	TRBJ1-6	CASSQERAGNSPLHF	TGTGCCAGCAGCCAAGAACGGGCTGGGAATTCACCCCTCCACTTT
.	TRBV7-2	TRBD1	TRBJ1-2	CASSPTGGEGYGYTF	TGTGCCAGCAGTCCTACAGGGGGCGAGGGGTATGGCTACACCTTC
.	TRBV4-1	.	TRBJ1-1	CASSPGPGVMNTEAFF	TGCGCCAGCAGCCCGGGCCCGGGGGTAATGAACACTGAAGCTTTCTTT
once	TRBV7-9	.	TRBJ1-2	CASSRLQVVPNYGYTF	TGTGCCAGCAGCCGCCTACAGGTAGTACCTAACTATGGCTACACCTTC
.	TRBV24-1	.	TRBJ1-1	CATSDPKAFF	TGTGCCACCAGTGACCCAAAAGCTTTCTTT
few	TRBV7-9	TRBD1	TRBJ2-7	CASRGQPSYEQYF	TGTGCCAGCAGGGGACAGCCATCCTACGAGCAGTACTTC
once	TRBV6-4	.	TRBJ2-3	CASSDSPGVSTDTQYF	TGTGCCAGCAGTGACTCGCCCGGGGTGAGCACAGATACGCAGTATTTT
.	TRBV27	TRBD1	TRBJ2-1	CASSPGTGGAGEFF	TGTGCCAGCAGCCCCGGGACAGGGGGCGCCGGGGAGTTCTTC
.	TRBV15	TRBD2	TRBJ2-7	CATSRGSGRAGEQYF	TGTGCCACCAGCAGAGGTAGCGGGAGGGCCGGCGAGCAGTACTTC
.	TRBV11-2	.	TRBJ1-5	CASSLAPYSNQPQHF	TGTGCCAGCAGCTTAGCCCCCTATAGCAATCAGCCCCAGCATTTT
.	TRBV11-2	.	TRBJ1-2	CASSLVRQGGNYGYTF	TGTGCCAGCAGCTTAGTGCGGCAGGGAGGTAACTATGGCTACACCTTC
.	TRBV7-9	TRBD2	TRBJ2-1	CASSSKLAGGRNEQFF	TGTGCCAGCAGCTCGAAACTAGCGGGGGGCCGAAATGAGCAGTTCTTC
.	TRBV19	.	TRBJ2-1	CASSHAGRRNEQFF	TGTGCCAGTAGTCATGCGGGGCGACGCAATGAGCAGTTCTTC
.	TRBV10-2	.	TRBJ1-5	CASSGPTVVSNQPQHF	TGCGCCAGCAGTGGTCCCACAGTTGTAAGCAATCAGCCCCAGCATTTT